This is a list of T cell receptor beta chains from one sample in a study of shared clonotypes between healthy human individuals. Only in-frame clones appear in the TCRdb table, and some are missing; sequencing was by immunoSEQ multiplex PCR. The sample lists 950,000 to 1,100,000 clones, around 78% occurring once. The sample consisted of memory CD4+ T cells from PBMCs. These receptors were taken from a man aged 18 to 29 in good health. Some clones in this sample may be carry-over from other donors' samples. The conserved cysteine and the conserved F or W are not part of the CDR3 here. Only part of the rows carry a size: once, few, many, or a class if the clone is expanded.

TRBJ2-7	TRBV5-4	NA	15	ASSSGQGNPLTYEQY
TRBJ2-2	TRBV7-3	NA	12	ASSASRNTGELF
TRBJ2-3	TRBV5-1	once	12	ASSTGLGADTQY
TRBJ1-6	TRBV7-9	NA	13	ASSLETGGNSPLH
TRBJ2-7	TRBV9	NA	11	ASSGAYSYEQY
TRBJ2-1	TRBV7-3	NA	13	ASSLSGSSYNEQF
TRBJ2-2	TRBV11-2	NA	16	ASSWLSRGAGGVGELF
TRBJ2-3	TRBV4-1	NA	14	ASSQAFSGRADTQY
TRBJ2-7	TRBV6-1	NA	10	ASSDSGARGA
TRBJ2-1	TRBV7-2	NA	13	ASSLVAGEANEQF
TRBJ2-2	TRBV5-1	NA	12	ASNPLAGSGELF
TRBJ2-1	TRBV4-2	NA	13	ASSQVSGAYNEQF
TRBJ2-3	TRBV5-1	NA	11	ASSPRGVDTQY
TRBJ2-3	TRBV6-5	NA	13	ASSRLGASTDTQY
TRBJ2-5	TRBV10-3	NA	12	AISESGTGETQY
TRBJ1-1	TRBV28	NA	14	ASTLGSSDLYTEAF
TRBJ2-3	TRBV5-1	NA	12	ASSMTSGTDTQY
TRBJ2-1	TRBV20-1	NA	9	SAREGVVQF
TRBJ1-1	TRBV7-9	NA	12	ASSLNQGNTEAF
TRBJ2-3	TRBV30	NA	9	AWSWGDTQY
TRBJ2-5	TRBV5-1	NA	12	ASSLAGGAETQY
TRBJ1-5	TRBV6-1	NA	13	ASSTNRLGNQPQH
TRBJ1-4	TRBV28	NA	8	AVSGEKLF
TRBJ1-2	TRBV6-1	few	15	ASSQGRGPSSNYGYT
TRBJ1-2	TRBV6-5	NA	11	ASSYGGAYGYT
TRBJ2-4	TRBV5-1	NA	14	ASSLAGGTAKNIQY
TRBJ1-2	TRBV23-1	NA	10	ASSPPHYGYT
TRBJ1-4	TRBV5-1	NA	11	ASRLDPSGKLF
TRBJ2-5	TRBV7-6	few	16	ASSYRVLAGSPGETQY
TRBJ2-2	TRBV5-1	NA	15	ASSSSLSVTNTGELF
TRBJ2-2	TRBV11-2	few	11	ASSLDPTGELF
TRBJ2-7	TRBV28	NA	13	ASKTDTASIYEQY
TRBJ2-4	TRBV21-1	few	10	ASSSRGNIQY
TRBJ2-3	TRBV7-2	NA	16	ASSVRGRLAGGGNTQY
TRBJ1-1	TRBV27	few	11	ASSFRRGAEAF
TRBJ2-7	TRBV19	NA	12	ASSLGTSGYEQY
TRBJ1-1	TRBV2	NA	13	ASSSPLGGVAEAF
TRBJ2-1	TRBV15	NA	11	ATRTQRGYEQF
TRBJ1-3	TRBV10-3	NA	13	AISGGHVSGNTIY
TRBJ1-1	TRBV27	NA	15	ASSFEGGVGLNTEAF
TRBJ2-7	TRBV7-9	NA	9	ASTAGLEQY
TRBJ1-4	TRBV18	NA	11	ASSPPSAVLLF
TRBJ1-2	TRBV18	many	13	ASSPISDSNYGYT
TRBJ2-7	TRBV5-1	NA	12	ASRGGMSSYEQY
TRBJ2-5	TRBV2	NA	9	ASRMRETQY
TRBJ2-3	TRBV19	NA	13	ASIPGTTATDTQY
TRBJ2-3	TRBV27	NA	12	ASGASGSTDTQY
TRBJ2-2	TRBV7-2	NA	12	ASRRVVNTGELF
TRBJ2-1	TRBV4-2	NA	14	ASSQVGGSSYNEQF